This TCR beta chain came from a study of blood T cell repertoires in COVID-19. Study-level information: The United States, Italy and Spain supplied acute and convalescent COVID-19 samples. In each case, the material was cDNA or gDNA derived from T cells, B-cell-depleted T cells, or PBMCs.

Enrolment of Seattle patients took place during active infection, and they were followed longitudinally. Authors' analysis steps: From reference gene primer amplification, estimates of nucleated cell counts were derived. Generated by immunoSEQ multiplex PCR, the TCRdb table keeps only in-frame clones and is missing some. That table furnishes V, J and clone size, whereas the DNA furnished D and trimming. The sample consists of approximately 64,000 clones, 88% of them appearing once. The source material was peripheral blood. The receptor comes from a woman in her sixties with COVID-19, enrolled during active disease.

CDR3 loop: CASNTAGTGTYEQYF. The CDR3 region has the DNA TGTGCCAGCAACACCGCCGGGACAGGGACGTACGAGCAGTACTTC. V gene TRBV5-8 combines with J gene TRBJ2-7; 9 bases map to TRBD1. The junction had 11 bases not matched to a gene; V was cut back by 6 bases and J by 4 bases. The germline V gene has CDR1 SGHTS and CDR2 YDEGEE. The CDR3 runs to 15 residues.